Listed below are T cell receptor beta chains from one sample, sequenced in a study of vaccination effects on CD4 cells after COVID-19. Clones were read by immunoSEQ multiplex PCR, and TCRdb kept only the in-frame ones, dropping some. The sample lists roughly 25,000 clones, 69% occurring once. Which antigens these TCRs recognize remains unknown. Sequences were derived from CD4+ T cells from PBMCs cultured with SARS-CoV-2 spike peptides, sampled before COVID-19 vaccination. Receptors were obtained from a human donor who had a prior SARS-CoV-2 infection. The CDR3 runs from the conserved cysteine through the conserved F or W. The D gene is left open where the match is weak. Where a row states a size, it is once, few, many or the class of an expanded clone; other rows omit it.

J	size	V	D	DNA	CDR3
TRBJ2-7	.	TRBV7-8	.	TGTGCCAGCAGCTTAGCAGGGGTGCTGGGTTACGAGCAGTACTTC	CASSLAGVLGYEQYF
TRBJ2-7	.	TRBV2	.	TGTGCCAGCAGTGAAGAGGGGGGGTTGTACGAGCAGTACTTC	CASSEEGGLYEQYF
TRBJ1-4	few	TRBV14	.	TGTGCCAGCAGCCAAGTTGTCTCTGAAAAACTGTTTTTT	CASSQVVSEKLFF
TRBJ1-5	few	TRBV19	.	TGTGCCAGTAGTACCGGGACCGCCGCCGTGGGGCCAAATCAGCCCCAGCATTTT	CASSTGTAAVGPNQPQHF
TRBJ1-2	.	TRBV18	.	TGTGCCAGCTCACCAGGCACAGGGCTGGAGGGCTATGGCTACACCTTC	CASSPGTGLEGYGYTF
TRBJ2-5	few	TRBV5-6	.	TGTGCCAGCAGCCCCGGGGACTTGGAAGAGACCCAGTACTTC	CASSPGDLEETQYF
TRBJ1-2	.	TRBV27	.	TGTGCCAGCAGATCCAGGGAGAGCGGCTACACCTTC	CASRSRESGYTF
TRBJ2-3	.	TRBV9	.	TGTGCCAGCAGCGTAGCTCCTACAGATACGCAGTATTTT	CASSVAPTDTQYF
TRBJ1-6	.	TRBV5-4	.	TGTGCCAGCAGCTTGGCAGATTATAATTCACCCCTCCACTTT	CASSLADYNSPLHF
TRBJ1-2	.	TRBV7-9	.	TGTGCCAGCAGCTTAGGAGGGACGGAAAGCTATGGCTACACCTTC	CASSLGGTESYGYTF
TRBJ2-1	.	TRBV12-3/TRBV12-4	TRBD2	TGTGCCAGCAGCCAGTGGCGGGGGGGCAAACAGTTCTTC	CASSQWRGGKQFF
TRBJ2-3	.	TRBV9	.	TGTGCCAGCAGCGTAGAGGCCGGGAGCGCAACCACAGATACGCAGTATTTT	CASSVEAGSATTDTQYF
TRBJ2-1	.	TRBV24-1	.	TGTGCCACCAGTGATCGTGGGGTAGGGGCTACGAATGAGCAGTTCTTC	CATSDRGVGATNEQFF
TRBJ2-7	.	TRBV30	TRBD2	TGTGCCTGCTTAGCGGGGCTCTACGAGCAGTACTTC	CACLAGLYEQYF
TRBJ2-6	.	TRBV7-6	TRBD2	TGTGCCAGCAGCCAACTTATTCCTAGCGGGGGGGCTGGGGCCAACGTCCTGACTTTC	CASSQLIPSGGAGANVLTF
TRBJ2-7	few	TRBV19	.	TGTGCCAGTAGTGCTCTCGGGAGAACCTACGAGCAGTACTTC	CASSALGRTYEQYF
TRBJ2-2	.	TRBV5-1	.	TGCGCCAGCAGCTTGGTGAGCGGTCAGGGAACCGGGGAGCTGTTTTTT	CASSLVSGQGTGELFF
TRBJ1-1	once	TRBV5-1	.	TGCGCCAGCAGCTTACTAACAGGGTCGAACACTGAAGCTTTCTTT	CASSLLTGSNTEAFF
TRBJ2-1	.	TRBV15	.	TGTGCCACCAGCATAGTCGGAGGAGGGCGGGGGCAGTTCTTC	CATSIVGGGRGQFF
TRBJ2-3	.	TRBV7-6	.	TGTGCCAGCAGCGGTGGGGGCACAGATACGCAGTATTTT	CASSGGGTDTQYF
TRBJ2-3	few	TRBV5-1	.	TGCGCCAGCAGCTCGGTTTTGGGAGATACGCAGTATTTT	CASSSVLGDTQYF
TRBJ2-7	.	TRBV30	.	TGTGCCTGGACCCGGGCCAGAACCTACGAGCAGTACTTC	CAWTRARTYEQYF
TRBJ2-7	.	TRBV9	TRBD2	TGTGCCAGCACCCTTATGGAAGGCCTAGCGGTAGTAAGCGAGCAGTACTTC	CASTLMEGLAVVSEQYF
TRBJ1-2	once	TRBV4-1	TRBD1	TGCGCCAGCAGTCAATCCGCGGGACAGATATCTAACTATGGCTACACCTTC	CASSQSAGQISNYGYTF
TRBJ1-1	once	TRBV2	.	TGTGCCAGTGGACCTCACGGGTTCGGCACTGAAGCTTTCTTT	CASGPHGFGTEAFF
TRBJ2-3	once	TRBV6-2/TRBV6-3	.	TGTGCCAGCAGTTACGGGGGGACGACAGATACGCAGTATTTT	CASSYGGTTDTQYF
TRBJ2-1	.	TRBV24-1	.	TGTGCCACGGGGGGATCCACAGCGGATTCCTACAATGAGCAGTTCTTC	CATGGSTADSYNEQFF
TRBJ1-5	.	TRBV5-6	.	TGTGCCAGCAGCTCGGTCCTAAATCAGCCCCAGCATTTT	CASSSVLNQPQHF
TRBJ2-7	few	TRBV5-1	TRBD1	TGCGCCAGCAGCTTGGGGACAGGGGAGCAGTACTTC	CASSLGTGEQYF
TRBJ2-3	.	TRBV2	.	TGTGCCAGCAGTGCGTGGGCTCCCCAATCAGATACGCAGTATTTT	CASSAWAPQSDTQYF
TRBJ1-2	.	TRBV27	TRBD1	TGTGCCAGCAGTTCCCAAAGGACAGGGTATGGCTACACCTTC	CASSSQRTGYGYTF
TRBJ2-5	few	TRBV5-4	TRBD2	TGTGCCAGCAGCTTGTCGCGGGGGTACCAAGAGACCCAGTACTTC	CASSLSRGYQETQYF
TRBJ1-4	.	TRBV2	.	TGTGCCAGCAGTGAAAGGAGGGGCTCAACTAATGAAAAACTGTTTTTT	CASSERRGSTNEKLFF
TRBJ2-1	.	TRBV20-1	.	TGCAGTGCTAGGGACTGGCCGGAGCAGTTCTTC	CSARDWPEQFF
TRBJ1-1	few	TRBV7-9	.	TGTGCCAGCAGCCAGCTGGGCCACAGAAATCTCAAGAACACTGAAGCTTTCTTT	CASSQLGHRNLKNTEAFF